The clone carrying this T cell receptor beta chain was seen ten or more times. Its antigen remains unknown. Trimming cost V 1 base and J 4 bases, with 16 bases left between them. There are 16 residues in the CDR3. Germline CDR1 reads SGHTA; CDR2 reads FQGNSA. The data originate from a study of CD8 T cells in ankylosing spondylitis. General study points: Seemingly characteristic of ankylosing spondylitis blood was a TCR beta motif consisting of under ten highly homologous variants. Reports say disease-linked clones showed up significantly more in matched ankylosing spondylitis synovial fluid.

Construction of TCR beta libraries was performed using quantitative 5'-RACE with molecular barcodes. TCRdb reprocessed the 5' RACE reads with MiXCR, giving one entry per CDR3 protein. The sample records 130,000 or so distinct CDR3 sequences, over 6% being singletons. The J gene is TRBJ2-5, the V gene TRBV7-2; D may be TRBD1 or TRBD2 (5 bases each). Sequencing was performed on blood, either unsorted or a sorted T cell fraction (not recorded which). The clonotype comes from a male donor with ankylosing spondylitis or in good health (not recorded which). The CDR3 here is CASSLVLIGTPETQYF. The CDR3 coding sequence is TGTGCCAGCAGCTTAGTTCTTATAGGGACCCCAGAGACCCAGTACTTC.